This T cell receptor (beta chain) was sequenced in a study of blood T cell repertoires in COVID-19. Study at large: Acute and convalescent COVID-19 specimens originated in the United States, Italy and Spain. The analysed material was cDNA or gDNA that came from T cells, B-cell-depleted T cells, or PBMCs.

The CDR3 loop spans 17 amino acids. V was trimmed by 1 base and J by 5 bases, leaving 22 bases between them. Germline CDR1 is SGHNT and CDR2 is YYREEE (reference sequence). Profiling relied on immunoSEQ multiplex PCR, and the TCRdb table lists in-frame clones only, not all of them. Here the sample spans about 140,000 clones, around three quarters being singletons. The material sequenced was peripheral blood. This chain links TRBV5-4 with TRBJ2-7, with D possibly being TRBD2 (6 bases). The TCR sequence derives from an elderly man with acute or convalescent COVID-19. CDR3 region: CASSLRMGSGVGDEQYF. The DNA for the CDR3 is TGTGCCAGCAGCTTGAGAATGGGTTCGGGGGTGGGGGACGAGCAGTACTTC. The full variable domain, with the rest looked up from reference TRBV5-4 and TRBJ2-7, is ETGVTQSPTHLIKTRGQQVTLRCSSQSGHNTVSWYQQALGQGPQFIFQYYREEENGRGNFPPRFSGLQFPNYSSELNVNALELDDSALYLCASSLRMGSGVGDEQYFGPGTRLTVT.